The source of this T cell receptor (beta chain) is a study of blood T cell repertoires in COVID-19. Study in general: Sources were T cells, B-cell-depleted T cells, or PBMCs; the material itself was cDNA or gDNA.

Sequencing was performed with immunoSEQ multiplex PCR; in TCRdb, only in-frame clones are kept and a portion is missing. The sample records some 240,000 clones, roughly four fifths being singletons. This receptor was obtained from a man aged 50 to 60 who had recovered from COVID-19. The sequenced sample consisted of PBMCs or T cells enriched from blood (not recorded which).

The CDR3, as DNA: TGTGCCAGCAGTTTCGGGGTTGGTCAGCCCCAGCATTTT. This translates into CASSFGVGQPQHF. The chain uses TRBV28 and TRBJ1-5; no definite D call. Germline CDR1 is MDHEN and CDR2 is SYDVKM. V lost 3 bases and J 6 bases, leaving 9 bases between the germline ends. This CDR3 is built from 13 residues.